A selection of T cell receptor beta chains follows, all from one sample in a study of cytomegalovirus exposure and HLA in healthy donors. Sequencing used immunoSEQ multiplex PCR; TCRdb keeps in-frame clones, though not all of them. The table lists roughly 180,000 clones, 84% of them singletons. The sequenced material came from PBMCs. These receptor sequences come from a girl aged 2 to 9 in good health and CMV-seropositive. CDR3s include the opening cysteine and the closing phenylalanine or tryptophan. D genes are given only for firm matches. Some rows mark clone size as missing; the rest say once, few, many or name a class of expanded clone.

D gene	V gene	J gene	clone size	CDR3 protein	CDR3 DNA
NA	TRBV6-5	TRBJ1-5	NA	CASSKGVESNQPQHF	TGTGCCAGCAGTAAGGGAGTTGAGAGCAATCAGCCCCAGCATTTT
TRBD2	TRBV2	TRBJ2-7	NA	CASSESSGAVYEQYF	TGTGCCAGCAGTGAATCTAGCGGGGCCGTTTACGAGCAGTACTTC
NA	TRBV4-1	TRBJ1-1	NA	CASSQGPLPVSTEAFF	TGCGCCAGCAGCCAAGGCCCCCTACCGGTTAGCACTGAAGCTTTCTTT
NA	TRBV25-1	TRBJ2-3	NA	CASSEGKTDGATDTQYF	TGTGCCAGCAGTGAGGGAAAGACAGATGGGGCCACAGATACGCAGTATTTT
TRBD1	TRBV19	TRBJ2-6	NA	CASSRTGTGFYSGANVLTF	TGTGCCAGTAGCAGGACCGGGACAGGCTTTTACTCTGGGGCCAACGTCCTGACTTTC
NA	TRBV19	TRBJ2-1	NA	CASRVRVSYNEQFF	TGTGCCAGTAGGGTCCGGGTATCCTACAATGAGCAGTTCTTC
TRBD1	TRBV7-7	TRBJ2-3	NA	CASSEGQGGDTQYF	TGTGCTAGCAGCGAAGGACAGGGGGGCGATACGCAGTATTTT
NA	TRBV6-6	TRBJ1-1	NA	CASSYKGLNTEAFF	TGTGCCAGCAGTTATAAGGGGTTGAACACTGAAGCTTTCTTT
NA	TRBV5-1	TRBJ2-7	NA	CASSISLALTYEQYF	TGCGCCAGCAGCATCTCCCTAGCGCTAACCTACGAGCAGTACTTC
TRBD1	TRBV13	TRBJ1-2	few	CASSRADRLNYGYTF	TGTGCCAGCAGCCGAGCGGACAGGCTCAATTATGGCTACACCTTC
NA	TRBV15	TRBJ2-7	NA	CATSSLGGYEQYF	TGTGCCACCAGCAGCCTAGGTGGTTACGAGCAGTACTTC
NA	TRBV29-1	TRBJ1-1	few	CSALDRTMNTEAFF	TGCAGCGCACTAGACAGGACAATGAACACTGAAGCTTTCTTT
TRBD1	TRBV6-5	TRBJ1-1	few	CASTRSGGGTEAFF	TGTGCCAGCACCCGATCAGGGGGAGGCACTGAAGCTTTCTTT
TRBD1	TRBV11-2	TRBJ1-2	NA	CASRTGTGGNYGYTF	TGTGCCAGCAGGACCGGGACAGGGGGCAACTATGGCTACACCTTC
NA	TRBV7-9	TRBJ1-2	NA	CASSRGGTSNYGYTF	TGTGCCAGCAGCCGCGGAGGGACTTCTAACTATGGCTACACCTTC